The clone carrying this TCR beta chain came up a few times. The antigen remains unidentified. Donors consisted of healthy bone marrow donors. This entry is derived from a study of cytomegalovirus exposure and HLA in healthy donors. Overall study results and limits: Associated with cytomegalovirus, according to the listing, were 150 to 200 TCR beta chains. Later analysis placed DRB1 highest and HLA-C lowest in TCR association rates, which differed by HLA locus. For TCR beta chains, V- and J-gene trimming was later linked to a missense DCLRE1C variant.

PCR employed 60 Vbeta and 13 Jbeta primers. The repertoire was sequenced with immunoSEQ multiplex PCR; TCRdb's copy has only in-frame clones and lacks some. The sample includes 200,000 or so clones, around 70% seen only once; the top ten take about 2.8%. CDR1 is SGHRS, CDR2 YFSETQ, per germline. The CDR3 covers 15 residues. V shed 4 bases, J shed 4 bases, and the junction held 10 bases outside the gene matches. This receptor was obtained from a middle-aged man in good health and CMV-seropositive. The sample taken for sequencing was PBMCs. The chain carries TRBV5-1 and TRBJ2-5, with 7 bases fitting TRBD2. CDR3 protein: CASSPGGGRGETQYF. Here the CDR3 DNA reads TGCGCCAGCAGCCCCGGCGGGGGACGGGGAGAGACCCAGTACTTC. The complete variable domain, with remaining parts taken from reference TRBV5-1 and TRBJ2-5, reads KAGVTQTPRYLIKTRGQQVTLSCSPISGHRSVSWYQQTPGQGLQFLFEYFSETQRNKGNFPGRFSGRQFSNSRSEMNVSTLELGDSALYLCASSPGGGRGETQYFGPGTRLLVL.